Listed below are T cell receptor beta chains from one sample, sequenced in a study of neurological immune-mediated disorders. Via MiXCR, TCRdb re-called the 5' RACE reads, giving one row per CDR3 protein. The sample holds 53,000 or so distinct CDR3 sequences; 7% to 10% are singletons and the top ten take 1.9%. Sequenced input: PBMCs. The receptors here all came from a woman aged 40 to 49 in good health. The CDR3 runs from the conserved cysteine through the conserved F or W. Each record gives: clone size, D gene, J gene, V gene, CDR3 protein, CDR3 DNA. A D gene is named only where the DNA matches it firmly. Not all rows give a size; the values are once, few, many and, for expanded clones, a class.

>many|NA|TRBJ2-2|TRBV5-1
CASLLGTNTGELFF
TGCGCCAGCCTCTTGGGAACGAACACCGGGGAGCTGTTTTTT
>many|NA|TRBJ2-3|TRBV20-1
CSPTPAWDDTDTQYF
TGCAGTCCCACCCCCGCATGGGACGACACAGATACGCAGTATTTT
>many|NA|TRBJ2-7|TRBV7-2
CASSFLTFNSYEQYF
TGTGCCAGCAGCTTTCTTACATTTAATTCCTACGAGCAGTACTTC
>many|TRBD2|TRBJ2-7|TRBV20-1
CSATSGAKTYEQYF
TGCAGTGCTACTAGCGGAGCCAAAACCTACGAGCAGTACTTC
>many|NA|TRBJ2-1|TRBV29-1
CSVELPSRGVYNEQFF
TGCAGCGTTGAACTCCCGAGCAGGGGGGTTTACAATGAGCAGTTCTTC
>many|NA|TRBJ2-7|TRBV7-8
CASSLGRGGYEQYF
TGTGCCAGCAGCTTAGGCAGGGGGGGATACGAGCAGTACTTC
>many|NA|TRBJ2-2|TRBV11-2
CASSHAYLVRQGTGELFF
TGTGCCAGCAGCCATGCCTATCTAGTGAGGCAGGGCACCGGGGAGCTGTTTTTT
>many|NA|TRBJ2-7|TRBV12-3/TRBV12-4
CASRKTGSYEQYF
TGTGCCAGCAGGAAAACAGGGTCCTACGAGCAGTACTTC
>many|TRBD2|TRBJ2-7|TRBV7-2
CASKAGGPSYEQYF
TGTGCCAGCAAGGCGGGAGGGCCCTCCTACGAGCAGTACTTC
>many|TRBD2|TRBJ2-1|TRBV10-3
CAISGQLAGGLGEQFF
TGTGCCATCAGTGGCCAACTAGCGGGAGGGCTTGGTGAGCAGTTCTTC
>many|NA|TRBJ1-2|TRBV4-3
CASSQDGEGGARYGYTF
TGCGCCAGCAGCCAAGATGGAGAGGGCGGGGCGCGCTATGGCTACACCTTC
>many|NA|TRBJ2-2|TRBV12-3/TRBV12-4
CASSFYRLGELFF
TGTGCCAGCAGTTTTTACAGGCTCGGGGAGCTGTTTTTT
>many|NA|TRBJ1-2|TRBV12-3/TRBV12-4
CASSGRRFHGYTF
TGTGCCAGCTCTGGCAGGCGATTCCATGGCTACACCTTC
>many|NA|TRBJ1-2|TRBV20-1
CSAPTEGREGGYGYTF
TGCAGTGCCCCCACGGAGGGACGGGAGGGGGGATATGGCTACACCTTC
>many|NA|TRBJ2-1|TRBV5-1
CASSGGQASNEQFF
TGCGCCAGCAGCGGGGGACAAGCGAGCAATGAGCAGTTCTTC
>many|NA|TRBJ2-3|TRBV7-2
CASSLDPASSTDTQYF
TGTGCCAGCAGCTTAGACCCAGCGTCGAGCACAGATACGCAGTATTTT
>NA|TRBD2|TRBJ2-7|TRBV27
CASSNPGGGAEQYF
TGTGCCAGCAGCAACCCGGGGGGAGGGGCAGAGCAGTACTTC
>many|TRBD1|TRBJ1-1|TRBV20-1
CSASGEGARGTEAFF
TGCAGTGCCTCGGGCGAGGGGGCACGGGGCACTGAAGCTTTCTTT
>many|NA|TRBJ1-2|TRBV12-3/TRBV12-4
CASPLYRGYTF
TGTGCCAGCCCCCTCTACCGTGGCTACACCTTC
>many|TRBD1|TRBJ2-2|TRBV4-2
CASSQVAGGSTGELFF
TGTGCCAGCAGCCAAGTTGCAGGGGGTTCCACCGGGGAGCTGTTTTTT
>few|NA|TRBJ2-7|TRBV7-8
CASSPEIRRLYEQYF
TGTGCCAGCAGCCCAGAGATACGCCGCCTCTACGAGCAGTACTTC
>many|NA|TRBJ2-7|TRBV25-1
CASSDRAPYAEQYF
TGTGCCAGCAGTGACAGGGCCCCCTACGCCGAGCAGTACTTC
>many|NA|TRBJ1-1|TRBV20-1
CSARDPSGNFMNTEAFF
TGCAGTGCTAGAGATCCTTCAGGTAACTTTATGAACACTGAAGCTTTCTTT
>many|TRBD1|TRBJ2-7|TRBV6-5
CASSYSTGGSYEQYF
TGTGCCAGCAGTTACTCGACAGGGGGATCCTACGAGCAGTACTTC
>many|TRBD1|TRBJ2-5|TRBV7-8
CASSPTGTGASETQYF
TGTGCCAGCAGCCCCACCGGGACAGGGGCTTCAGAGACCCAGTACTTC
>many|NA|TRBJ1-6|TRBV20-1
CSARALGRWGSPLHF
TGCAGTGCTAGAGCGTTGGGACGCTGGGGTTCACCCCTCCACTTT
>many|TRBD1|TRBJ2-4|TRBV12-3/TRBV12-4
CASSFSRQGGNIQYF
TGTGCCAGCAGTTTTAGTAGACAGGGCGGCAACATTCAGTACTTC
>many|TRBD1|TRBJ1-5|TRBV7-2
CASSFDAGGSNQPQHF
TGTGCCAGCAGCTTTGATGCAGGGGGCAGCAATCAGCCCCAGCATTTT
>many|NA|TRBJ1-5|TRBV20-1
CSAKPGGANQPQHF
TGCAGTGCTAAACCGGGGGGCGCCAATCAGCCCCAGCATTTT
>many|TRBD2|TRBJ2-1|TRBV10-3
CAARTSGSPYNEQFF
TGTGCCGCCCGGACTAGCGGTAGTCCCTACAATGAGCAGTTCTTC
>many|TRBD1|TRBJ2-2|TRBV6-2/TRBV6-3
CASRITGGQTGELFF
TGTGCCAGCAGAATCACAGGGGGTCAAACCGGGGAGCTGTTTTTT
>many|NA|TRBJ1-4|TRBV7-9
CASSYRDPAKLFF
TGTGCCAGCAGCTACCGGGATCCGGCAAAACTGTTTTTT
>many|TRBD2|TRBJ2-1|TRBV4-1
CASTQAGNEQFF
TGCGCCAGCACTCAAGCGGGAAATGAGCAGTTCTTC
>many|NA|TRBJ2-2|TRBV11-3
CASSRITGGRTGELFF
TGTGCCAGCAGCCGGATTACGGGGGGCAGAACCGGGGAGCTGTTTTTT
>many|NA|TRBJ1-4|TRBV15
CATSRVGDGATNEKLFF
TGTGCCACCAGCAGAGTCGGGGACGGGGCAACTAATGAAAAACTGTTTTTT
>many|NA|TRBJ1-6|TRBV5-1
CASSLGQLNSPLHF
TGCGCCAGCAGCTTGGGACAGCTTAATTCACCCCTCCACTTT
>many|TRBD1|TRBJ1-1|TRBV20-1
CSALTGEKTEAFF
TGCAGTGCCTTGACAGGGGAAAAAACTGAAGCTTTCTTT
>many|NA|TRBJ2-7|TRBV20-1
CSAPREAEQYF
TGCAGTGCCCCCCGTGAGGCCGAGCAGTACTTC
>many|NA|TRBJ2-2|TRBV4-1
CASSRLPPMSANTGELFF
TGCGCCAGCAGCCGACTCCCTCCAATGTCGGCGAACACCGGGGAGCTGTTTTTT
>many|NA|TRBJ2-7|TRBV5-5
CASSRNRMEQYF
TGTGCCAGCAGCAGAAACAGGATGGAGCAGTACTTC
>many|NA|TRBJ1-1|TRBV5-1
CASSLEGTEAFF
TGCGCCAGCAGCTTGGAAGGTACTGAAGCTTTCTTT
>many|NA|TRBJ2-3|TRBV10-3
CAITASEGTDTQYF
TGTGCCATCACCGCTTCAGAGGGCACAGATACGCAGTATTTT
>once|TRBD2|TRBJ2-3|TRBV11-2
CASSLYAGVTQYF
TGTGCCAGCAGCTTATACGCGGGGGTTACGCAGTATTTT
>many|NA|TRBJ2-3|TRBV29-1
CSVEQGSTDTQYF
TGCAGCGTTGAACAGGGAAGCACAGATACGCAGTATTTT
>many|NA|TRBJ2-7|TRBV12-3/TRBV12-4
CASTAGGDRAPYEQYF
TGTGCCAGCACCGCGGGAGGGGACAGGGCCCCCTACGAGCAGTACTTC
>medium-sized|TRBD2|TRBJ2-5|TRBV20-1
CSAPGRGQETQYF
TGCAGTGCCCCCGGGAGGGGTCAAGAGACCCAGTACTTC
>NA|NA|TRBJ1-5|TRBV7-8
CASSALFGQPQHF
TGTGCCAGCAGCGCTTTATTCGGTCAGCCCCAGCATTTT
>many|NA|TRBJ2-1|TRBV7-8
CASSPYSSLYNEQFF
TGTGCCAGCAGCCCCTACTCGAGCCTCTACAATGAGCAGTTCTTC
>NA|NA|TRBJ2-2|TRBV14
CASSAHYEVTGELFF
TGTGCCAGCAGCGCCCATTATGAGGTCACCGGGGAGCTGTTTTTT
>many|NA|TRBJ1-2|TRBV6-5
CASSLSARTLEVYGYTF
TGTGCCAGCAGTTTGTCGGCCCGGACCCTGGAGGTCTATGGCTACACCTTC
>NA|TRBD1|TRBJ2-1|TRBV6-4
CASSRNRRGTNEQFF
TGTGCCAGCAGTCGTAATCGCAGGGGGACCAATGAGCAGTTCTTC
>many|TRBD2|TRBJ2-7|TRBV7-2
CASSAFSGGEQYF
TGTGCCAGCAGCGCCTTCTCGGGGGGAGAGCAGTACTTC